This TCR beta chain comes out of a study of identical twins. Regarding the study as a whole: Conclusions were based on cross-sectional statistical analysis, without following the same donors. Beta clonotypes that were abundant in cord blood contained fewer insertions, a pattern absent from memory repertoires.

Unique molecular identifiers were in the cDNA, with template-switch universal primer binding. MiXCR, applied by TCRdb to the 5' RACE reads, yields one record per CDR3 protein. The data hold nearly 900,000 distinct CDR3 sequences, with approximately 13% observed a single time. This clonotype was observed at least ten times. Its antigen is not identified. V lost 3 bases, J lost 3 bases, and 5 bases stayed unmatched. Germline values: CDR1 LNHNV, CDR2 YYDKDF (reference sequence). The length of the CDR3 is 17 residues. Another study also made use of these data, one on yellow fever vaccine responses in identical twins.

The receptor comes from a woman aged 18-30 years in good health. Sequencing was performed on PBMCs. The rearrangement uses TRBV15 and TRBJ2-3; TRBD2 agrees at 14 bases. The CDR3 bases are TGTGCCACCAGCAGGGGACTAGCGGGAGTACAGACAGATACGCAGTATTTT. Its protein is CATSRGLAGVQTDTQYF.